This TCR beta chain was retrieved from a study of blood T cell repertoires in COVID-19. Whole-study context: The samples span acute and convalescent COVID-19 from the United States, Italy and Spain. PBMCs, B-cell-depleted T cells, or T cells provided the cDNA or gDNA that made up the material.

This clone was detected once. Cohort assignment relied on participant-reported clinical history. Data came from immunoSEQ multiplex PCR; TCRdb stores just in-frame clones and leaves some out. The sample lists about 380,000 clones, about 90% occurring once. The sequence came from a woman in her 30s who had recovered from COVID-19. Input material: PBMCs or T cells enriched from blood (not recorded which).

CDR3: CASSPQGREKLFF. CDR3 in DNA: TGTGCCAGCAGTCCACAGGGACGAGAAAAACTGTTTTTT. This sequence joins TRBV2 and TRBJ1-4; a weak D match, TRBD1 (6 bases). The germline CDR1 and CDR2 sequences are SNHLY and FYNNEI. The CDR3 has 13 residues. The V and J ends lost 5 bases and 8 bases respectively, with 12 bases between them.